The 4 T cell receptor beta chains listed next were all sequenced from one sample in a study of technical replicates of blood from several donors. The assay was immunoSEQ multiplex PCR, and TCRdb's table has in-frame clones only and misses some. Found here are 14,000 or so clones, almost 85% of them singletons; the top ten hold around 9.9%. The sample comprised PBMCs. These receptors were collected from a human donor in good health.

V is TRBV6-5 and J is TRBJ2-1, with D tentatively TRBD1 (6 bases). Germline-derived CDR1 and CDR2 are MNHEY and SVGAGI. The CDR3 runs 13 residues. V lost 3 bases to trimming and J lost 8 bases, with 11 bases between them. The CDR3 is CASSYSQGYEQFF. CDR3 nucleotide sequence: TGTGCCAGCAGTTATTCCCAGGGGTATGAGCAGTTCTTC.

The V call is TRBV6-6, the J call TRBJ2-7, with a possible D match to TRBD1 (6 bases). The CDR3 consists of 11 residues. CDR1 is MNHNY and CDR2 is SVGAGI in the germline V gene (reference sequence). Between the trimmed V and J ends, which lost 5 bases and 7 bases, there was a span of 9 bases. The CDR3 loop reads CASSTGKEQYF. CDR3 DNA: TGTGCCAGCAGTACAGGGAAAGAGCAGTACTTC.

The chain couples TRBV28 to TRBJ1-5, with TRBD1 matching 11 bases. V lost 4 bases, J lost 6 bases, and 5 bases stayed unmatched. CDR3 length: 15 amino acids. Germline CDR1 and CDR2: MDHEN and SYDVKM. The CDR3, as DNA: TGTGCCAGCAGTTCGGGACAGGGGGAATTTCAGCCCCAGCATTTT. Its translation: CASSSGQGEFQPQHF.

V and J are TRBV4-2 and TRBJ2-1; D uncertain. The V end lost 1 base, the J end lost 0 bases, and 7 bases lay between the germline ends. CDR3 length: 15 amino acids. Germline V CDR1 and CDR2: LGHNA, YNFKEQ. CDR3 DNA: TGTGCCAGCAGCCAAGGCGGTTCCTCCTACAATGAGCAGTTCTTC. Protein: CASSQGGSSYNEQFF.